One and the same sample provided the 25 T cell receptor beta chains below, sequenced in a study of cytomegalovirus exposure and HLA in healthy donors. A multiplex PCR was run with 60 Vbeta primers and 13 Jbeta primers. Measured with immunoSEQ multiplex PCR; TCRdb has only the in-frame clones, and not every one. The repertoire holds approximately 150,000 clones, with about four fifths as singletons. The sample taken for sequencing was PBMCs. All receptors derive from a man between 50 and 59 years old in good health and CMV-seropositive.

This clone was seen a few times. The V gene is TRBV29-1, the J gene TRBJ1-4; D not resolved. V was shortened by 6 bases and J by 8 bases, with 13 bases between the two germline ends. The V gene's germline CDR1 is SQVTM and CDR2 ANQGSEA. The CDR3 runs 12 residues. CDR3 amino acids: CSVVRTGEKLFF. In DNA, the CDR3 is TGCAGCGTCGTTCGGACGGGAGAAAAACTGTTTTTT.

The chain joins TRBV5-1 to TRBJ2-1; 10 bases are a match to TRBD2. CDR1 and CDR2 from the germline V gene are SGHRS and YFSETQ. V shed 2 bases, J shed 7 bases, and the junction held 9 bases outside the gene matches. CDR3 size: 16 residues. CDR3 sequence (DNA): TGCGCCAGCAGCTTTAGGGACGGACTAGCGGATAATGAGCAGTTCTTC. Its protein product is CASSFRDGLADNEQFF.

The chain couples TRBV29-1 to TRBJ2-7; 7 bases map to TRBD2. The CDR3 has 13 residues. Trimming cost V 6 bases and J 7 bases; bases outside gene matches: 12. Germline values: CDR1 SQVTM, CDR2 ANQGSEA. CDR3 residues: CSVVREDIREQYF. As DNA, the CDR3 is TGCAGCGTCGTACGGGAGGACATTCGGGAGCAGTACTTC.

The chain couples TRBV5-1 to TRBJ1-1; a weak D match, TRBD1 (6 bases). The CDR3 is 15 residues long. The germline V gene encodes CDR1 SGHRS and CDR2 YFSETQ. Trimming took off 0 bases at V and 4 bases at J, with 13 bases between the two ends. The CDR3 DNA reads TGCGCCAGCAGCTTGGAGGGACAAGGTAGCACTGAAGCTTTCTTT. Its translation: CASSLEGQGSTEAFF.

V is TRBV6-1 and J is TRBJ2-5; TRBD1 is a possible D gene (6 bases). The DNA end favors TRBJ2-7, so the J call may be wrong. The CDR3 sequence is 14 residues long. CDR1 is MNHNS and CDR2 is SASEGT in the germline V gene. CDR3 sequence: CASKDLSRGHEQYF. The CDR3 bases are TGTGCCAGCAAGGACCTAAGCAGGGGTCACGAGCAGTACTTC.

This clone was detected a few times. V gene TRBV5-4 combines with J gene TRBJ2-7; TRBD1 aligns across 11 bases. The germline V gene has CDR1 SGHNT and CDR2 YYREEE (reference sequence). The V segment lost 0 bases and the J segment 2 bases; nucleotides outside the gene matches: 4. The CDR3 is 16 amino acids. The CDR3 sequence is CASSLGGTGGPYEQYF. In DNA, the CDR3 is TGTGCCAGCAGCTTGGGTGGGACAGGGGGGCCCTACGAGCAGTACTTC. Full variable domain (remainder filled in from reference TRBV5-4 and TRBJ2-7): ETGVTQSPTHLIKTRGQQVTLRCSSQSGHNTVSWYQQALGQGPQFIFQYYREEENGRGNFPPRFSGLQFPNYSSELNVNALELDDSALYLCASSLGGTGGPYEQYFGPGTRLTVT.

This chain connects TRBV5-1 to TRBJ1-2; 10 bases line up with TRBD1. V lost 4 bases to trimming and J lost 5 bases; unmatched junction nucleotides: 8. The CDR3 is 15 residues long. The germline CDR1 and CDR2 sequences are SGHRS and YFSETQ. CDR3 loop: CASSTGTGDTYGYTF. The CDR3 DNA reads as TGCGCCAGCAGCACCGGGACAGGGGACACATATGGCTACACCTTC.

This clone is a singleton in its sample. This sequence joins TRBV12-1 and TRBJ2-6; the table's D call of TRBD2 was not tested on the DNA. TRBV12-1 is described as a pseudogene. The CDR3 is made up of 17 amino acids. CDR3 sequence (DNA): TGTGCCAGCAGCTTTGAGGCGGTATCCTCTGGGGCCAACGTCCTGACTTTC. Protein product: CASSFEAVSSGANVLTF.

The chain combines TRBV2 with TRBJ2-7; weak D call: TRBD1 (5 bases). CDR3 length: 12 amino acids. Trimming removed 5 bases from V and 4 bases from J, with 9 bases in between. The V gene's germline CDR1 is SNHLY and CDR2 FYNNEI. CDR3 nucleotides: TGTGCCAGCAGTACCGACAGTTACGAGCAGTACTTC. It encodes CASSTDSYEQYF.

This clone came up once. The V call is TRBV27, the J call TRBJ2-1; TRBD2 is a possible D gene (5 bases). Trimming removed 4 bases from V and 7 bases from J, with 14 bases in between. The CDR3 covers 14 residues. Germline assignment: CDR1 MNHEY and CDR2 SMNVEV (reference sequence). CDR3: CASSSPITGNEQFF. DNA of the CDR3: TGTGCCAGCAGTTCCCCTATAACGGGGAATGAGCAGTTCTTC.

This chain connects TRBV2 to TRBJ1-5; no definite D call. The germline gives CDR1 SNHLY, CDR2 FYNNEI. This CDR3 is 11 amino acids long. Trimming removed 6 bases at V and 4 bases at J, with 4 bases between. The CDR3 sequence is CASRYNQPQHF. In nucleotides, the CDR3 is TGTGCCAGCAGGTATAATCAGCCCCAGCATTTT.

V gene TRBV4-2 combines with J gene TRBJ2-7, with 9 bases aligning to TRBD2. V dropped 6 bases and J dropped 4; count of bases not matched to a gene: 7. Looked up from germline, CDR1 is LGHNA and CDR2 is YNFKEQ. The CDR3 consists of 14 residues. In DNA, the CDR3 is TGTGCCAGCAGGGAAGGGACTAGCAGTTACGAGCAGTACTTC. This sequence encodes CASREGTSSYEQYF.

J is TRBJ2-7 and V is TRBV6-5; tentatively, D is TRBD1 (5 bases). V shed 5 bases and J shed 7 bases, with 18 bases lying between them. Germline V gives CDR1 MNHEY, CDR2 SVGAGI. The CDR3 runs to 14 residues. The CDR3 DNA sequence: TGTGCCAGCAGTAGGGGAACTGGCCAGGGAGAGCAGTACTTC. Translated: CASSRGTGQGEQYF.

CDR3 DNA: TGCAGCGTTGAAGGCCCAGCGGGAGCGCCCTCCTACGAGCAGTACTTC. It is translated as CSVEGPAGAPSYEQYF. The chain uses TRBV29-1 and TRBJ2-7; TRBD2 agrees at 8 bases. CDR1 and CDR2 from the germline V gene are SQVTM and ANQGSEA. The V segment lost 1 base and the J segment 0 bases; nucleotides outside the gene matches: 8. The CDR3 contains 16 residues.

The V and J genes are TRBV2 and TRBJ2-5, with D possibly TRBD1 on 7 matching bases. The end of the DNA fits TRBJ2-7 better, so the J call may be wrong. CDR1 is SNHLY, CDR2 FYNNEI, per germline. The CDR3 has 13 amino acids. This CDR3 reads CATRRGRGDEQYF. As DNA, the CDR3 is TGTGCCACTAGGAGGGGGCGAGGTGACGAGCAGTACTTC.

This clone has just a few counts. This sequence joins TRBV10-3 and TRBJ2-3; TRBD2 aligns across 8 bases. CDR3 length: 15 amino acids. The V gene's germline CDR1 is ENHRY and CDR2 SYGVKD. Germline trimming cut 3 bases from V and 0 bases from J; bases unmatched to any gene: 2. The DNA of the CDR3 is TGTGCCATCAGTGAATTAGCGGGGAGCACAGATACGCAGTATTTT. Translated: CAISELAGSTDTQYF.

This clone has more than one count but fewer than ten. J is TRBJ2-5 and V is TRBV5-6, with D hard to call. Trimming removed 4 bases at V and 4 bases at J, with 17 bases between. This CDR3 is built from 15 residues. Looked up from germline, CDR1 is SGHDT and CDR2 is YYEEEE. CDR3 coding DNA: TGTGCCAGCAGCCCCATGTCAGTCCGCCGAGAGACCCAGTACTTC. Protein product: CASSPMSVRRETQYF.

V and J are TRBV11-3 and TRBJ2-1; D is undetermined. Trimming removed 3 bases from V and 3 bases from J, with 6 bases in between. Germline-derived CDR1 and CDR2 are SGHNT and YENEEA. This CDR3 is built from 13 residues. This CDR3 is CASSFSDYNEQFF. CDR3 nucleotide sequence: TGTGCCAGCAGCTTCAGCGACTACAATGAGCAGTTCTTC.

This sequence joins TRBV29-1 and TRBJ2-2; the match to TRBD2 covers 9 bases. Trimming took 4 bases from V and 5 from J; bases not matched to a gene: 5. Germline loops: CDR1 SQVTM, CDR2 ANQGSEA. There are 14 residues in the CDR3. The CDR3 coding sequence is TGCAGCGTTGTGGGCCTAGCGGGAACCGGGGAGCTGTTTTTT. It translates to CSVVGLAGTGELFF.

V and J are TRBV21-1 and TRBJ1-2; the DNA was not compared with TRBD1, the D call given in the table. TRBV21-1 is reported as a pseudogene. The CDR3 extends over 16 amino acids. CDR3 bases: TGTGCCAGCAGCAAAGGGGGGCGCACAGCGATGGCAGGCTACACCTTC. This encodes CASSKGGRTAMAGYTF.

The chain uses TRBV20-1 and TRBJ2-3; D is undetermined. Trimming pared 6 bases from V and 4 bases from J, leaving 8 bases between. CDR1 DFQATT and CDR2 SNEGSKA come from the germline V gene (reference sequence). The CDR3 runs 11 residues. CDR3 region: CSASTPDTQYF. The CDR3 DNA sequence: TGCAGTGCATCCACACCAGATACGCAGTATTTT.

For the CDR3, the DNA is TGTGCCAGCAGTTTATCAGGGAGGGCCATTTCAGATACGCAGTATTTT. It yields the protein CASSLSGRAISDTQYF. This chain uses TRBV27 with TRBJ2-3; TRBD2 agrees at 7 bases. This CDR3 spans 16 amino acids. Looked up from germline, CDR1 is MNHEY and CDR2 is SMNVEV (reference sequence). The ends lost 0 bases at V and 4 bases at J; junction bases unmatched: 7.

This clone came up a few times. The sample has other DNA sequences that encode this CDR3 too. The rearrangement joins TRBV19 to TRBJ2-7; TRBD2 aligns across 13 bases. This CDR3 comprises 14 residues. From germline, CDR1 is LNHDA and CDR2 SQIVND (reference sequence). V was clipped by 4 bases and J by 4 bases; unmatched bases: 1. The CDR3 sequence: CASSTGLAGYEQYF. For the CDR3, the DNA is TGTGCCAGTAGTACGGGACTAGCGGGGTACGAGCAGTACTTC.

The DNA for the CDR3 is TGCGCCAGCAGTGGGACAGGTCTTCTCTACGAGCAGTACTTC. The encoded protein is CASSGTGLLYEQYF. This chain links TRBV10-2 with TRBJ2-7; 7 bases map to TRBD1. CDR3 length equals 14 residues. V lost 4 bases to trimming and J lost 3 bases; unmatched junction nucleotides: 6. Germline V lookup: CDR1 WSHSY, CDR2 SAAADI.

The chain employs TRBV5-4 and TRBJ1-2; 10 bases align to TRBD1. The CDR3 consists of 14 residues. V shed 1 base, J shed 8 bases, and the junction held 5 bases outside the gene matches. Germline CDR1 is SGHNT and CDR2 is YYREEE (reference sequence). The CDR3 nucleotides are TGTGCCAGCAGCTTGCAAGGGACAGGGGTAGGCTACACCTTC. Translating gives CASSLQGTGVGYTF.